This is a list of T cell receptor beta chains from one sample in a study of OX40 agonist ivuxolimab in advanced cancers. Measured with immunoSEQ multiplex PCR; TCRdb has only the in-frame clones, and not every one. The sample yields 30,000 or so clones, 86% seen once. The sequencing used CD4+ or CD8+ T cells sorted from blood, collected in a trial of the OX40 agonist ivuxolimab. Receptors were obtained from an adult with an advanced solid tumor such as melanoma, head and neck, liver or kidney cancer. Both conserved end residues are trimmed from each CDR3. Fields, in order: clone size, J gene, V gene, CDR3 protein. Size is omitted from some rows. Given values are once, few, many or a class for expanded clones.

size: .; J: TRBJ1-4; V: TRBV4-3; CDR3: ASSQDWDSATNEKLF
size: .; J: TRBJ2-7; V: TRBV6-6; CDR3: ASSYVQAEQY
size: .; J: TRBJ2-1; V: TRBV28; CDR3: ANSLPEDRGLNEQF
size: .; J: TRBJ2-2; V: TRBV11-3; CDR3: ASSLRDSTGELF
size: .; J: TRBJ2-1; V: TRBV4-2; CDR3: ASSQSDGSSYNEQF
size: .; J: .; V: TRBV28; CDR3: ASSPLDRESYEQY
size: .; J: TRBJ2-5; V: TRBV27; CDR3: ASRLTSGRSETQY
size: .; J: TRBJ2-1; V: TRBV10-1; CDR3: ASSEDQGGNEQF
size: once; J: TRBJ2-1; V: TRBV15; CDR3: ATSRAGYNEQF
size: .; J: TRBJ1-1; V: TRBV27; CDR3: ASSPLGRPDTEAF
size: .; J: TRBJ2-7; V: TRBV30; CDR3: AAEEQTTYEQY
size: .; J: TRBJ2-1; V: TRBV5-6; CDR3: ASSLSPGTYNEQF
size: .; J: TRBJ2-3; V: TRBV6-5; CDR3: ASSTGLARDTQY
size: .; J: TRBJ2-1; V: TRBV5-1; CDR3: ASSPLDPREQF
size: .; J: TRBJ2-7; V: TRBV28; CDR3: ASSFGYEQY
size: .; J: TRBJ2-7; V: TRBV27; CDR3: ASSLLARGLVYEQY
size: .; J: TRBJ1-1; V: TRBV5-1; CDR3: ASSQQGSVTEAF
size: once; J: TRBJ1-2; V: TRBV6-4; CDR3: ASSDIDIGQINYGYT
size: few; J: TRBJ1-5; V: TRBV27; CDR3: ASSLSSGGNQPQH
size: .; J: TRBJ2-3; V: TRBV4-3; CDR3: ASSQDWGIGTDTQY
size: .; J: TRBJ2-7; V: TRBV27; CDR3: ASSLQGRSGSYYEQY
size: .; J: TRBJ2-1; V: TRBV27; CDR3: ASSLSTPLAGGPNEQF
size: .; J: TRBJ1-2; V: TRBV7-2; CDR3: ASSSRSHGYT